One T cell receptor beta chain is described in this entry. Many counts were recorded for this clonotype. It has no known antigen specificity. There are no base qualities to consult, and no much larger clone falls within one base. V is cut by 5 bases and J by 2 bases, and the space between the germline ends is 14 bases. Spanning cysteine to phenylalanine, the CDR3 consists of 15 amino acids. The kept DNA is CDR3 alone, 45 bases in frame from the first base. The germline V gene specifies SGHTA as CDR1 and FQGTGA as CDR2. The treatment or condition label here, explained by the study, means: live attenuated yellow fever vaccine strain. A standard Ficoll-Paque protocol was used to isolate PBMCs from peripheral blood. Dynabeads CD4 and CD8 positive selection kits were used to isolate CD4 and CD8 T-cell fractions. TriZol was used to extract RNA from bulk PBMCs, CD4 and CD8 fractions, and dextramer-positive and dextramer-negative fractions.

This sample was taken from a study of T cells after yellow fever vaccination (dated by TCRdb to about 2019). Study-level background: Libraries from fractions with low cell numbers were prepared with the SMART-Seq v4 Ultra Low Input RNA kit. Blood samples were taken at several timepoints before and after primary and secondary immunization, and bulk PBMC replicates and cell subsets were isolated. Bulk TCR alpha and beta repertoires were sequenced longitudinally to track T-cell clones before and after primary and booster YFV17D yellow fever vaccination. The cohort comprised two healthy male donors, one aged 18 to 30 and one aged 30 to 40 years.

TCR cDNA was synthesized by 5'RACE template switching, which introduced a universal primer site and unique molecular identifiers. cDNA synthesis was primed from both the TCR alpha and TCR beta constant segments. Two PCR steps were used to amplify libraries, with sample barcodes and sequencing adapters being added in the second step. Libraries were sequenced on Illumina HiSeq 2500 (2x100 bp) or NovaSeq (2x150 bp). The published analysis was carried out like this. Demultiplexing of reads and collapsing into UMI consensus sequences were performed with MIGEC, and V(D)J alignment was carried out with MiXCR. Clonotypes responding to the vaccine were identified with edgeR on replicate PBMC samples, with the criteria of FDR below 0.01 and a log2 fold change above 5 up to day 15. Each bulk clonotype was labeled CD4 or CD8 based on which sequenced repertoire, CD4 or CD8, contained the clonotype at higher abundance. TCRdb cleaned the public reads at Q25 with fastp, built clones with MiXCR and kept in-frame beta chains. Each entry is one CDR3 protein sequence, shown with its most common DNA and genes. The V and J calls here are based on TCRdb, not the publication. The sample table contains 100,000 to 150,000 distinct CDR3 sequences; only one count was recorded for nearly 7.5% of them. The ten largest account for 2% to 3% of the sample.

Results and caveats for the whole study, not just this receptor: After the booster, most of the clones that had expanded following primary vaccination were detected again (around 97% of CD4 and 80% to 90% of CD8), which suggests that memory was broadly maintained. A small share of clonotypes occurred in both CD4 and CD8 compartments, likely arising from convergent recombination. Because the study included only a couple of donors, the extent to which the findings can be generalized is limited. The secondary T-cell response was weaker than the primary response but faster, peaking on day 5 instead of day 15. FACS-sorted repertoires could contain abundant contaminating clonotypes from the bulk population, so computational filtering was required.

The specimen was CD4+ T cells sorted from PBMCs, collected approximately 11 days after the first yellow fever vaccination. The V gene is TRBV7-3 and the J gene is TRBJ2-3; a tentative D call is TRBD2 (7 bases match). This TCR derives from a man aged 18 to 35 who received the YFV17D yellow fever vaccine. CDR3 protein: CASSTAGAATDTQYF. The nucleotide sequence reads as follows: TGTGCCAGCAGCACCGCGGGGGCCGCCACAGATACGCAGTATTTT.